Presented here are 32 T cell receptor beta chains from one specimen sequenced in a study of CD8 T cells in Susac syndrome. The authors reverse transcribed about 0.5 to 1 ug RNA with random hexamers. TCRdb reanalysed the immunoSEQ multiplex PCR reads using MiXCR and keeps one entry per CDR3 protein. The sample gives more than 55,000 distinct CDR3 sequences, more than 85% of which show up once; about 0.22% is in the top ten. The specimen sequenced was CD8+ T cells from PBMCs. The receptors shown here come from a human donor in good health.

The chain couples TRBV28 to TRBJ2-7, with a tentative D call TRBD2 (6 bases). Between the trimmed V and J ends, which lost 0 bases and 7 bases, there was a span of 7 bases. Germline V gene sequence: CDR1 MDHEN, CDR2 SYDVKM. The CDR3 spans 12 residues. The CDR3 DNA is TGTGCCAGCAGTTTATGGGGGAGGGAGCAGTACGTC. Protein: CASSLWGREQYV.

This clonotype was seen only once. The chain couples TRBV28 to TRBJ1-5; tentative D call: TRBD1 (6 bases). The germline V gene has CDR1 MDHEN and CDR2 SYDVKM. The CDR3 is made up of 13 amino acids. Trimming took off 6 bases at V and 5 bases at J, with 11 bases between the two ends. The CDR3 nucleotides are TGTGCCAGCAGGGAGGGGGGATATCAGCCCCAGCATTTT. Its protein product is CASREGGYQPQHF.

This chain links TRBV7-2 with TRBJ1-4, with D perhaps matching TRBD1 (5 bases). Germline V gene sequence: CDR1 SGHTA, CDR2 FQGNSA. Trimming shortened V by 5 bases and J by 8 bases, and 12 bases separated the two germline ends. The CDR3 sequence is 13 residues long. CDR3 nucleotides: TGTGCCAGCAGCCCCCCCGGGGACGAAAAACTGTTTTTT. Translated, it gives CASSPPGDEKLFF.

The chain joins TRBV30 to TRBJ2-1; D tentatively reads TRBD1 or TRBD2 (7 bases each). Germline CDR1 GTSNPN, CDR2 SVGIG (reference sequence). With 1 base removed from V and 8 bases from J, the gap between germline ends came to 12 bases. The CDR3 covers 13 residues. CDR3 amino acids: CAWSGQGGDEQFF. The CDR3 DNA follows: TGTGCCTGGAGTGGGCAGGGGGGGGATGAGCAGTTCTTC. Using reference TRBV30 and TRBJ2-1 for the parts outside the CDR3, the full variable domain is SQTIHQWPATLVQPVGSPLSLECTVEGTSNPNLYWYRQAAGRGLQLLFYSVGIGQISSEVPQNLSASRPQDRQFILSSKKLLLSDSGFYLCAWSGQGGDEQFFGPGTRLTVL.

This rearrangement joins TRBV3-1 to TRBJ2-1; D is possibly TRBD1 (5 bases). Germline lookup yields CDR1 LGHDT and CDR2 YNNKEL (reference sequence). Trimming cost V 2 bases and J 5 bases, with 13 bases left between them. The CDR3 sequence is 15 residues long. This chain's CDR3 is CASSQTWGWDNEQFF. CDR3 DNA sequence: TGTGCCAGCAGCCAAACCTGGGGCTGGGACAATGAGCAGTTCTTC.

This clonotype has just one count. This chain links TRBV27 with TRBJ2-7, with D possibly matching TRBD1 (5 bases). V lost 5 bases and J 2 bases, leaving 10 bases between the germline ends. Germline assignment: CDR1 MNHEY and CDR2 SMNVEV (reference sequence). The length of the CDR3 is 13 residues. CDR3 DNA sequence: TGTGCCAGCAGTATTAGACAGACCTACGAGCAGTACTTC. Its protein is CASSIRQTYEQYF.

The CDR3 loop is CASSHTGNTYEQYF. Here the CDR3 DNA reads TGTGCCAGCAGTCATACAGGGAATACCTACGAGCAGTACTTC. This sequence joins TRBV28 and TRBJ2-7, with D tentatively TRBD1 (6 bases). The CDR3 spans 14 residues. V was cut by 5 bases and J by 2 bases, with 13 bases left in between. Germline CDR1 reads MDHEN; CDR2 reads SYDVKM. Filled out from reference TRBV28 and TRBJ2-7, the complete variable domain reads DVKVTQSSRYLVKRTGEKVFLECVQDMDHENMFWYRQDPGLGLRLIYFSYDVKMKEKGDIPEGYSVSREKKERFSLILESASTNQTSMYLCASSHTGNTYEQYFGPGTRLTVT.

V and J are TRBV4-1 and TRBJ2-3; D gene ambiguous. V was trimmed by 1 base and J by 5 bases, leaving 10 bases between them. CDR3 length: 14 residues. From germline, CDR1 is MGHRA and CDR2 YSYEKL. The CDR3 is CASSQVPLGDTQYF. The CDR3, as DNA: TGCGCCAGCAGCCAAGTACCTCTGGGAGATACGCAGTATTTT.

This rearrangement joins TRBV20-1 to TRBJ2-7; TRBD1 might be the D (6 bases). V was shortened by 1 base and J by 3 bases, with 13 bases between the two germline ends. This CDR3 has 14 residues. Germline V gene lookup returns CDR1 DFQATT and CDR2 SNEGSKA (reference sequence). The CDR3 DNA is TGCAGTGCTAGAGCCCCGGACAGATACTACGAGCAGTACTTC. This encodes CSARAPDRYYEQYF.

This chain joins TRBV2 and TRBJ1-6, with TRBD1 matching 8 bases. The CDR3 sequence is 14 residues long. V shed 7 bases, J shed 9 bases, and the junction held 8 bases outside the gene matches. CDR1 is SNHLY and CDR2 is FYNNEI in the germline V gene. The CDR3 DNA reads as TGTGCCAGCAAGGACAGGGACACGTTTTCACCCCTCCACTTT. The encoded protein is CASKDRDTFSPLHF. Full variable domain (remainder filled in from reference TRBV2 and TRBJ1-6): EPEVTQTPSHQVTQMGQEVILRCVPISNHLYFYWYRQILGQKVEFLVSFYNNEISEKSEIFDDQFSVERPDGSNFTLKIRSTKLEDSAMYFCASKDRDTFSPLHFGNGTRLTVT.

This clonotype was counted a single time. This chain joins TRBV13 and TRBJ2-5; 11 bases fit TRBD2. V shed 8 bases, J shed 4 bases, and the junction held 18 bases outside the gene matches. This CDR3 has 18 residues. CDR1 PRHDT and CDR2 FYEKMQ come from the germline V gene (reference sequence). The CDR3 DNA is TGTGCCAGCGTCCAAAGACTAGCGGGGTTATCGGCCGGAGAGACCCAGTACTTC. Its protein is CASVQRLAGLSAGETQYF.

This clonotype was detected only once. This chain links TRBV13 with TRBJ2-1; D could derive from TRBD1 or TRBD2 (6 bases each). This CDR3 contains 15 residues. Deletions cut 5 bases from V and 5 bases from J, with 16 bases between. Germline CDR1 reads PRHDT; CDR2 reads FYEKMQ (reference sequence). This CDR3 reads CASSPAGEENNEQFF. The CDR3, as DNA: TGTGCCAGCAGCCCCGCAGGGGAGGAGAACAATGAGCAGTTCTTC.

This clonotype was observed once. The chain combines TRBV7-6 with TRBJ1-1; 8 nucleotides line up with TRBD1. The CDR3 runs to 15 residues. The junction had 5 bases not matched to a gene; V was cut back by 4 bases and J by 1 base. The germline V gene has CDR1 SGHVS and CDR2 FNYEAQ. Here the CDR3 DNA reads TGTGCCAGCAGCTCCGGACAGGGTTGGAACACTGAAGCTTTCTTT. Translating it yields CASSSGQGWNTEAFF.

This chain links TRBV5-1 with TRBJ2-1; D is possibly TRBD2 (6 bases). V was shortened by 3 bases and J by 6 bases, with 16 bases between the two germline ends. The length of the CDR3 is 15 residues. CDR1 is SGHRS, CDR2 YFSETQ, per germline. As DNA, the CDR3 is TGCGCCAGCAGCTCCTCAAGGGGAGCGGGCAATGAGCAGTTCTTC. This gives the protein CASSSSRGAGNEQFF.

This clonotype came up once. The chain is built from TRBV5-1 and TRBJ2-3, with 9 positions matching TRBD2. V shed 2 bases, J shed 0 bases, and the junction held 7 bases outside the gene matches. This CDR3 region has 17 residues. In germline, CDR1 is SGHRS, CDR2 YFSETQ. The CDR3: CASSFHASGASTDTQYF. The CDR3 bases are TGCGCCAGCAGCTTTCATGCTAGCGGGGCCAGCACAGATACGCAGTATTTT.

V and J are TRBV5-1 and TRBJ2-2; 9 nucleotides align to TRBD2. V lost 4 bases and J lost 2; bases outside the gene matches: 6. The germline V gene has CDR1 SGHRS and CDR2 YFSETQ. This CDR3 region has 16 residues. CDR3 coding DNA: TGCGCCAGCAGCCCGCGGACTAGCGTCAACACCGGGGAGCTGTTTTTT. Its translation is CASSPRTSVNTGELFF.

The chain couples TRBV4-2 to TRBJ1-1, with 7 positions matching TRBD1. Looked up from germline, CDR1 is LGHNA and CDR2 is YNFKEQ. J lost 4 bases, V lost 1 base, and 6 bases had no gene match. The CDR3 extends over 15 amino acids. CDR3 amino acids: CASSQAGGPGTEAFF. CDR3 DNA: TGTGCCAGCAGCCAAGCAGGGGGTCCAGGCACTGAAGCTTTCTTT.

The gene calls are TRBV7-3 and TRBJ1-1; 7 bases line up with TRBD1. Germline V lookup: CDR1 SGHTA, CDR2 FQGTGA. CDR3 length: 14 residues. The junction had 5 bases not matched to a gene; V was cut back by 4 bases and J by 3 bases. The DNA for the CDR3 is TGTGCCAGCAGCTCACAGGGGCCGGACACTGAAGCTTTCTTT. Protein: CASSSQGPDTEAFF.

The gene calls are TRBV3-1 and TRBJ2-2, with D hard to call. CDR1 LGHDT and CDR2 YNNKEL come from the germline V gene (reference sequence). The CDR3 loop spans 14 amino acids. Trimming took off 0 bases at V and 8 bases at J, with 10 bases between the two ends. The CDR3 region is CASSQDPGSGELFF. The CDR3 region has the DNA TGTGCCAGCAGCCAAGACCCGGGTTCGGGGGAGCTGTTTTTT.

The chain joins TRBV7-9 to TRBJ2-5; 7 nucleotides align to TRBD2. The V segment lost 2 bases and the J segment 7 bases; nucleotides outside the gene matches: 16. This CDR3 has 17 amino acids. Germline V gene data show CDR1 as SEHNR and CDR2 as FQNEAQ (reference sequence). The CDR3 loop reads CASSLKPSAGWLGTQYF. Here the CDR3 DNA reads TGTGCCAGCAGCTTAAAGCCTTCAGCGGGGTGGCTCGGGACCCAGTACTTC.

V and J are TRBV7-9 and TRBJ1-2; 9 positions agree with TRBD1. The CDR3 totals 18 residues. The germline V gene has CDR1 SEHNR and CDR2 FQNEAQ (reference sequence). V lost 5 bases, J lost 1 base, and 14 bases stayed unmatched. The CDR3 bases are TGTGCCAGCAGCGCCGTTAACCTGGGACAGGGTAATAACTATGGCTACACCTTC. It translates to CASSAVNLGQGNNYGYTF.

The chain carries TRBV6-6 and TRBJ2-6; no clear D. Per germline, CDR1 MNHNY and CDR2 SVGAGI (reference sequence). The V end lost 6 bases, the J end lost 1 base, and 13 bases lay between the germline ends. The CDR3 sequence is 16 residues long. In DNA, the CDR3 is TGTGCCAGCAGCCCCACGTTGGGGTCTGGGGCCAACGTCCTGACTTTC. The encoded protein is CASSPTLGSGANVLTF.

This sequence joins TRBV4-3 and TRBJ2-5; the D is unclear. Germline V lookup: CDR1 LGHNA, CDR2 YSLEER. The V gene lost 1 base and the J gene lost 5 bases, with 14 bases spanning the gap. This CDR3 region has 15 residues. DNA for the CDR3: TGCGCCAGCAGCCAAGGTTCGGCTTTTCGGGAGACCCAGTACTTC. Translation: CASSQGSAFRETQYF.

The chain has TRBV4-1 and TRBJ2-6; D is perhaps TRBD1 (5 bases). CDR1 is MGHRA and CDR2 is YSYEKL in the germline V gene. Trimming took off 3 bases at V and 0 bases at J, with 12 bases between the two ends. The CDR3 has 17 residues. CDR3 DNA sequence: TGCGCCAGCAGCCACCTGACAGCAGCCTCTGGGGCCAACGTCCTGACTTTC. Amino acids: CASSHLTAASGANVLTF.

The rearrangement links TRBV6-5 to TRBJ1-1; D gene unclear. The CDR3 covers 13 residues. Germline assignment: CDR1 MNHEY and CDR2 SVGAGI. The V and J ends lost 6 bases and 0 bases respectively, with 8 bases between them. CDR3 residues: CASRRALNTEAFF. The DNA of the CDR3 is TGTGCCAGCAGACGGGCCTTGAACACTGAAGCTTTCTTT.

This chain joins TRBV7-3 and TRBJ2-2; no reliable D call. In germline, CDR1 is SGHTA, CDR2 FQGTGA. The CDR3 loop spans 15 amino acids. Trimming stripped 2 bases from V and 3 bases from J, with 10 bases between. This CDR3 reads CASSLPPPYTGELFF. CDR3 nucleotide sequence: TGTGCCAGCAGCTTACCACCTCCCTACACCGGGGAGCTGTTTTTT. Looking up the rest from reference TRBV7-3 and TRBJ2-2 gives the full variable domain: GAGVSQTPSNKVTEKGKYVELRCDPISGHTALYWYRQSLGQGPEFLIYFQGTGAADDSGLPNDRFFAVRPEGSVSTLKIQRTERGDSAVYLCASSLPPPYTGELFFGEGSRLTVL.

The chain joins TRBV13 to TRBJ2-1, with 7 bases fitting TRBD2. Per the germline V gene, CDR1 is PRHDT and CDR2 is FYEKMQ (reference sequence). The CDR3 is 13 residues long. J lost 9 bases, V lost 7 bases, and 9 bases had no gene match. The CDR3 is CASKQRGEVEQFF. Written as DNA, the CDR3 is TGTGCCAGCAAACAGCGGGGTGAGGTTGAGCAGTTCTTC.

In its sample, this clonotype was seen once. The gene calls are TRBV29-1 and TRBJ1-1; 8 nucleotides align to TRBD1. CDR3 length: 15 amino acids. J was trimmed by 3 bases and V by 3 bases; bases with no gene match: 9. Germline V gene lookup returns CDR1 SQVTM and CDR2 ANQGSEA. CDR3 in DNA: TGCAGCGTTGAGGTGGCAGGGGGCATGGACACTGAAGCTTTCTTT. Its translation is CSVEVAGGMDTEAFF. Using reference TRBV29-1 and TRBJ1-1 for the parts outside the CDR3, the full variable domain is SAVISQKPSRDICQRGTSLTIQCQVDSQVTMMFWYRQQPGQSLTLIATANQGSEATYESGFVIDKFPISRPNLTFSTLTVSNMSPEDSSIYLCSVEVAGGMDTEAFFGQGTRLTVV.

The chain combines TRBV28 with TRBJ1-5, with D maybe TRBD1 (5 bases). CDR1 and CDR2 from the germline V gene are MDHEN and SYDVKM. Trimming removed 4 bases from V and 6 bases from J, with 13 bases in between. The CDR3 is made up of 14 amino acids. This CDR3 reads CASSSGPPGQPQHF. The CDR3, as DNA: TGTGCCAGCAGTTCGGGACCTCCGGGTCAGCCCCAGCATTTT.

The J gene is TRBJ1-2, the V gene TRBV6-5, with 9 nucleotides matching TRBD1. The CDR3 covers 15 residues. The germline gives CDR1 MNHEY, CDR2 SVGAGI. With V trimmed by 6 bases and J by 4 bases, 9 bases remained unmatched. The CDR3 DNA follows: TGTGCCAGCAGCTGGTTAACAGGGGGCTTCTATGGCTACACCTTC. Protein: CASSWLTGGFYGYTF.

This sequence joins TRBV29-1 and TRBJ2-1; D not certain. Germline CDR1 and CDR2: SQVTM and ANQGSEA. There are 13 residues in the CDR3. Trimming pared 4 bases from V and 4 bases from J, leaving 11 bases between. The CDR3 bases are TGCAGCGTTGCATGGGAAGCGTACAATGAGCAGTTCTTC. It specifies CSVAWEAYNEQFF.

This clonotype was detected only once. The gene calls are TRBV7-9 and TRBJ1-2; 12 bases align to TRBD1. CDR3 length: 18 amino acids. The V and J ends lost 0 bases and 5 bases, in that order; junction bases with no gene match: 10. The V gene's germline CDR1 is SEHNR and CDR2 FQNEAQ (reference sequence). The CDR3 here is CASSLAPLGTGGQYGYTF. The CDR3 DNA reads TGTGCCAGCAGCTTAGCCCCCCTTGGGACAGGGGGCCAGTATGGCTACACCTTC.